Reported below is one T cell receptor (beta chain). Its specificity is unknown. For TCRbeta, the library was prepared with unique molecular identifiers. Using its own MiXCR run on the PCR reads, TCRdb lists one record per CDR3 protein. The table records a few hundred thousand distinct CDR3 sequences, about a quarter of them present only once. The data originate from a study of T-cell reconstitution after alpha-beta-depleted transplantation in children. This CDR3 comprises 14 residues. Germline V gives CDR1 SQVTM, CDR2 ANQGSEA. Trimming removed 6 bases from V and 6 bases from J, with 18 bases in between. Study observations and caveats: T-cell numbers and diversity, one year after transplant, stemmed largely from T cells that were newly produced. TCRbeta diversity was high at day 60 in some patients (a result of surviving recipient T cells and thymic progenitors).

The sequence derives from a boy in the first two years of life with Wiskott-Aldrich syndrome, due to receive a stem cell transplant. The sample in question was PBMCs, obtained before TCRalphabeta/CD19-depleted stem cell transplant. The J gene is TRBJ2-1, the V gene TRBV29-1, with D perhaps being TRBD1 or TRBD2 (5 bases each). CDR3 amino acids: CSVVPTGAFNEQFF. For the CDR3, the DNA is TGCAGCGTAGTGCCGACCGGGGCTTTCAATGAGCAGTTCTTC.